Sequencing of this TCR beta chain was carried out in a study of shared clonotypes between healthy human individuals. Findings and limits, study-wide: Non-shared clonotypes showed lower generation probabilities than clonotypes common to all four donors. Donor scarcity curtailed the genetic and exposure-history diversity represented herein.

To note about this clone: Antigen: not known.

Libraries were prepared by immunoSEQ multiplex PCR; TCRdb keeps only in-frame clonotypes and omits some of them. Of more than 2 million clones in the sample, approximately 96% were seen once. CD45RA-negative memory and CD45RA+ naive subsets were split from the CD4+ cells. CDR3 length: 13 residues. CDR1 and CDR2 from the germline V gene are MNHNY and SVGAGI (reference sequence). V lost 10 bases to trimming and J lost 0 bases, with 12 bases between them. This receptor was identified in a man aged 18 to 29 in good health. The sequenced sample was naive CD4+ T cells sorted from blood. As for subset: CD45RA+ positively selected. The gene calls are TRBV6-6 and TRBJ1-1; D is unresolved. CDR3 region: CATQHNMNTEAFF. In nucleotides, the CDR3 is TGTGCCACTCAACATAACATGAACACTGAAGCTTTCTTT.